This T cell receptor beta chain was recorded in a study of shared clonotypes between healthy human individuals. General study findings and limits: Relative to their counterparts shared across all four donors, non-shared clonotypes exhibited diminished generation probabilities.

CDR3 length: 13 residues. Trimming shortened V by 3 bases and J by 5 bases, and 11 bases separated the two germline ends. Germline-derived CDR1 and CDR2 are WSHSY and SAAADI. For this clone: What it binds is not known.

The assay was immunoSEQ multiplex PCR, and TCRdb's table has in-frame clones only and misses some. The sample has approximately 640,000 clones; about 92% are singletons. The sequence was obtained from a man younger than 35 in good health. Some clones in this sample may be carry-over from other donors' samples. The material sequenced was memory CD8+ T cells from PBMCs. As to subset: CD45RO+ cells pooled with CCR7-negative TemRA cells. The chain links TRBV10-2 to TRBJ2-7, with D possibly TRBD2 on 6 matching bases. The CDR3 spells CASSDQGGNEQYF. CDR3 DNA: TGCGCCAGCAGTGATCAGGGCGGGAACGAGCAGTACTTC.